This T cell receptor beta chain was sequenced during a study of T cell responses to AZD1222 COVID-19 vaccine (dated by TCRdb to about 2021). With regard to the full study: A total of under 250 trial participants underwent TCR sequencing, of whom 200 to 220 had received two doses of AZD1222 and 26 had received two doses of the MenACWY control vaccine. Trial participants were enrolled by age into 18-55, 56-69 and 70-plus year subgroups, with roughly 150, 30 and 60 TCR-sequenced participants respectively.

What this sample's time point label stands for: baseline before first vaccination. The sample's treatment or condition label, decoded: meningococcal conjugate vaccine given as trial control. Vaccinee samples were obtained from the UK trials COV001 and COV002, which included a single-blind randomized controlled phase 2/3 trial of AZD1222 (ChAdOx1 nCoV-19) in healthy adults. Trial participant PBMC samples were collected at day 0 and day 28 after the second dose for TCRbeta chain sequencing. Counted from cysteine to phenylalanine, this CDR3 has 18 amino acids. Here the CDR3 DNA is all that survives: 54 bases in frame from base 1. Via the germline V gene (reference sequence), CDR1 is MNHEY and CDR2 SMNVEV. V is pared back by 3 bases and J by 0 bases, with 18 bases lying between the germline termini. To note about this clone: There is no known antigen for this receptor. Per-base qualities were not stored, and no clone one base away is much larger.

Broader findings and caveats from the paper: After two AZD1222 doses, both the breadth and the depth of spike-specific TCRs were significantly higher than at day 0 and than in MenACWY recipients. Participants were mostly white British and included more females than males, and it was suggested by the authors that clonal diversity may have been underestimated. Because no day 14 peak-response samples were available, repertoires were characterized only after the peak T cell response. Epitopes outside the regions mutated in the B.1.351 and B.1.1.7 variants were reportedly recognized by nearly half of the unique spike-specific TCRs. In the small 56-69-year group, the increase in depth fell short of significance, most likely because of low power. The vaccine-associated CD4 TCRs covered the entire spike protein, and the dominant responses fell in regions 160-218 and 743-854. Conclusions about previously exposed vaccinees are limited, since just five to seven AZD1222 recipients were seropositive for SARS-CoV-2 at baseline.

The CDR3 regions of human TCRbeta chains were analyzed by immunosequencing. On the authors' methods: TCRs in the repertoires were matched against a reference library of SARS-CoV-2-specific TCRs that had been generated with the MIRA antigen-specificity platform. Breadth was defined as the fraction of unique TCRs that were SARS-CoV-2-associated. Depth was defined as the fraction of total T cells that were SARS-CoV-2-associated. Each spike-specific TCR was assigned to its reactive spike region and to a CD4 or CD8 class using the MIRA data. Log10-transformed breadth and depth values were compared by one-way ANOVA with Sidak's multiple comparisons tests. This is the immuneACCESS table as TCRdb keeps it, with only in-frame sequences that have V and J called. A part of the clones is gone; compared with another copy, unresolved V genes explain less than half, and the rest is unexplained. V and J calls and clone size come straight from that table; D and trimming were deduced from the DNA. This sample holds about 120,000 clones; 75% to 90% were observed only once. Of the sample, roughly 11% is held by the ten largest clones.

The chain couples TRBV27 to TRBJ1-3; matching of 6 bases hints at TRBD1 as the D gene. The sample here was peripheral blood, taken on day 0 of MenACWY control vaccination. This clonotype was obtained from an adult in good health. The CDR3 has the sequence CASSFAFGGESSGNTIYF. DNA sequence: TGTGCCAGCAGTTTTGCTTTCGGGGGCGAGAGCTCTGGAAACACCATATATTTT.